Reported below is one T cell receptor (beta chain). Its specificity is unknown. Germline V gene lookup returns CDR1 LNHNV and CDR2 YYDKDF (reference sequence). Trimming shortened V by 5 bases and J by 3 bases, and 25 bases separated the two germline ends. The CDR3 consists of 18 residues. The sample originates from a study of T cells in Graves' hyperthyroidism and ophthalmopathy. Across the study: Peripheral blood was drawn at first diagnosis, prior to all treatment.

Ophthalmopathy cases scored 3 or more on the Clinical Activity Score and 4 or more on NOSPECS grade, with duration below 3 months. General study results and limits: Ophthalmopathy, as predicted by the model, came a median about seven months after the prediction. Within blood appeared most thyroid clonotypes that had expanded above 0.001.

TCR beta CDR3 regions were amplified from RNA. TCR CDR3 regions were first amplified by RT-PCR with HTBI primers. TCRdb itself ran the multiplex PCR reads through MiXCR, one entry per CDR3 protein. This sample has some 550,000 distinct CDR3 sequences, with more than 15% found just once. The J gene is TRBJ1-1, the V gene TRBV15; a weak D match, TRBD1 (6 bases). The specimen sequenced was blood. This TCR came from a woman in her 40s with Graves' ophthalmopathy. CDR3 sequence reads: CATSPQGQGEALDTEAFF. The CDR3 DNA reads as TGTGCCACCAGCCCCCAGGGGCAGGGAGAGGCGTTGGACACTGAAGCTTTCTTT.